The 6 T cell receptor gamma chains below were found in one sample sequenced in a study of intestinal T cells in coeliac disease. The TRG library came from roughly 180 ng of biopsy DNA amplified with LymphoTrack primers. TCRdb applied CATT to the multiplex PCR reads for clone calling. Of just under 900 gamma-chain clones listed, 55% are singletons. Genomic DNA came from ten 5-µm formalin-fixed paraffin-embedded scrolls per case. The sequencing sample was made of a duodenal biopsy. These receptors were obtained from a human donor with celiac disease.

This clone was seen more than once but under ten times. This may come from a read error, since a much larger clone is one base off. Other nucleotide sequences from this sample produce the same CDR3. J is TRGJ1 or TRGJ2 and V is TRGV8. Germline V lookup: CDR1 VENAVY, CDR2 YDSYNSRV. The CDR3 is made up of 16 amino acids. The CDR3 nucleotides read TGTGCCACCTGGGATGGTCGCCTCGCAAATTATTATAAGAAGCTCTTT. This encodes CATWDGRLANYYKKLF.

This clone was recorded a few times. The chain joins TRGV4 to TRGJ1 or TRGJ2. This CDR3 has 9 residues. V lost 5 bases, J lost 10 bases, and 2 bases stayed unmatched. CDR1 EGSTGY and CDR2 YDSYTSSV come from the germline V gene. CDR3 sequence: CATWGKKLF. Here the CDR3 DNA reads TGTGCCACCTGGGGGAAGAAACTCTTT.

The V gene is TRGV11, the J gene TRGJP2. TRGV11 is reported as an ORF; its role is uncertain. J was trimmed by 2 bases and V by 8 bases; bases with no gene match: 14. The CDR3 totals 17 residues. CDR3 in amino acids: CACWTFQPGSSDWIKTF. CDR3 nucleotides: TGTGCCTGCTGGACGTTCCAGCCCGGAAGTAGTGATTGGATCAAGACGTTT.

This clone was recorded a few times. This chain uses TRGV2 with TRGJ1 or TRGJ2. The trim removed 0 bases at V and 6 bases at J, leaving 5 bases unmatched. The CDR3 length is 13 residues. The germline CDR1 and CDR2 sequences are EGSNGY and YDSYNSKV. The CDR3 protein is CATWDGPAYKKLF. For the CDR3, the DNA is TGTGCCACCTGGGACGGGCCCGCTTATAAGAAACTCTTT.

By proportion, this clone is large. The chain joins TRGV2 to TRGJP1. This CDR3 comprises 17 residues. Germline V lookup: CDR1 EGSNGY, CDR2 YDSYNSKV. The V segment lost 2 bases and the J segment 3 bases; nucleotides outside the gene matches: 12. The CDR3 nucleotides are TGTGCCACCTGGGACGAGAGACCTCGGGCCACTGGTTGGTTCAAGATATTT. It specifies CATWDERPRATGWFKIF.

This clone is classed as large (0.1 to 1%). This chain connects TRGV5 to TRGJP1. The germline gives CDR1 VINAFY, CDR2 YDVSNSKD. The V segment lost 0 bases and the J segment 7 bases; nucleotides outside the gene matches: 5. The CDR3 consists of 14 residues. CDR3 sequence reads: CATWDRPGGWFKIF. The CDR3 nucleotides are TGTGCCACCTGGGACAGGCCGGGTGGTTGGTTCAAGATATTT.